This paragraph covers one TCR beta chain sequence. This entry belongs to a study of blood T cell repertoires in COVID-19. Turning to the study itself: Material from acute and convalescent COVID-19 was sourced from the United States, Italy and Spain.

Under the authors' procedure: The authors estimated nucleated cell counts from reference gene primer amplification. The data were produced by immunoSEQ multiplex PCR, yet TCRdb's version contains in-frame clones alone and is incomplete. The V and J calls and clone size come from that table; D and trimming were worked out from the DNA. The sample yields over 150,000 clones, 75% to 85% seen once. The CDR3 length is 15 residues. The germline CDR1 and CDR2 sequences are SGHTA and FQGNSA. Losses at the gene ends were 1 base for V and 10 bases for J; bases not matched to a gene: 8. This TCR came from a man aged 35 to 55 who had recovered from COVID-19. The chain joins TRBV7-2 to TRBJ2-1; 9 nucleotides align to TRBD2. Sequencing was carried out using PBMCs or T cells enriched from blood (not recorded which). The CDR3 reads CASSLVAGGPWEQFF. The CDR3 coding sequence is TGTGCCAGCAGCTTAGTGGCGGGAGGGCCCTGGGAGCAGTTCTTC.